This T cell receptor (beta chain) emerged from a study of CD8+ T cells in alopecia areata. Study information: Treated patients were given oral tofacitinib, which was dosed at 5 to 10 mg twice daily.

Whole-study results and caveats: Scalp lesions, especially in alopecia totalis/universalis, had higher clonality than normal scalp. In scalp and blood during tofacitinib, many expanded lesional clones persisted.

Treatment: oral pan-JAK inhibitor, 5-10 mg twice daily. Lesional scalp tissue (obtained by punch biopsy) and peripheral blood were collected from alopecia areata patients. The CDR3 is made up of 14 amino acids. V dropped 1 base and J dropped 3 bases, with 8 bases sitting between them. Germline-derived CDR1 and CDR2 are SGHRS and YFSETQ. This clone has a handful of counts. Its antigen remains unidentified. RNA extraction and reverse transcription yielded cDNA as sequencing template. Clones were read by immunoSEQ multiplex PCR, and TCRdb kept only the in-frame ones, dropping some. The sample lists more than 200,000 clones; under 70% were seen once.

The TCR originated in a human donor with alopecia areata. Specimen: CD4+ T cells sorted from blood, collected at week 4, from a patient treated with tofacitinib. The chain is built from TRBV5-1 and TRBJ1-5; D unresolved. The CDR3 is CASSLLGNNQPQHF. The CDR3 DNA sequence: TGCGCCAGCAGCTTGTTAGGGAACAATCAGCCCCAGCATTTT.